Below, 19 T cell receptor beta chains from the same sample are listed, as sequenced in a study of CD8+ T cells in alopecia areata (dated by TCRdb to 2016 to 2019). The library relied on the immunoSEQ multiplex PCR assay. RNA was extracted from all samples and reverse transcribed into cDNA, which served as template for TCR sequencing. This is the immuneACCESS table as TCRdb keeps it, with only in-frame sequences that have V and J called. A part of the clones is gone; compared with another copy, unresolved V genes explain less than half, and the rest is unexplained. In all, the sample holds some 99,000 clones, and around 44% of those were seen once. 0.79% of the sample is held by the ten biggest clonotypes. The sample consisted of CD4+ T cells sorted from blood. The receptors originated from a human donor with alopecia areata.

The chain is built from TRBV25-1 and TRBJ2-7, with 10 bases lining up with TRBD1. Looked up from germline, CDR1 is MGHDK and CDR2 is SYGVNS. V was pared by 2 bases and J by 0 bases, with 4 bases of the junction left unmatched. This CDR3 contains 16 residues. CDR3 loop: CASSEDWTGGSYEQYF. The CDR3 DNA sequence: TGTGCCAGCAGTGAAGACTGGACAGGGGGCTCCTACGAGCAGTACTTC.

V gene TRBV5-1 combines with J gene TRBJ1-1, with 9 bases lining up with TRBD1. The CDR3 runs 15 residues. Germline V lookup: CDR1 SGHRS, CDR2 YFSETQ. V lost 4 bases to trimming and J lost 4 bases; unmatched junction nucleotides: 8. CDR3 DNA: TGCGCCAGCAGCCCCACCACAGGGGGCGGCACTGAAGCTTTCTTT. Translation gives CASSPTTGGGTEAFF. The whole variable domain, filled in from reference TRBV5-1 and TRBJ1-1, reads KAGVTQTPRYLIKTRGQQVTLSCSPISGHRSVSWYQQTPGQGLQFLFEYFSETQRNKGNFPGRFSGRQFSNSRSEMNVSTLELGDSALYLCASSPTTGGGTEAFFGQGTRLTVV.

CDR3 in amino acids: CSVVRGDYGYTF. The CDR3, as DNA: TGCAGCGTTGTAAGGGGCGACTATGGCTACACCTTC. The gene calls are TRBV29-1 and TRBJ1-2, with D maybe TRBD1 (5 bases). This CDR3 contains 12 residues. Germline loops: CDR1 SQVTM, CDR2 ANQGSEA. Trimming cost V 4 bases and J 3 bases, with 9 bases left between them.

DNA of the CDR3: TGTGCCAGCAGCTTAGTGGGAGGCGGCCATGGGGCCAACGTCCTGACTTTC. It specifies CASSLVGGGHGANVLTF. The chain recombines TRBV7-8 with TRBJ2-6; a weak D match, TRBD2 (6 bases). The CDR3 has 17 residues. Trimming pared 1 base from V and 3 bases from J, leaving 13 bases between. Germline V gene data show CDR1 as SGHVS and CDR2 as FQNEAQ. The complete variable domain, with remaining parts taken from reference TRBV7-8 and TRBJ2-6, reads GAGVSQSPRYKVAKRGQDVALRCDPISGHVSLFWYQQALGQGPEFLTYFQNEAQLDKSGLPSDRFFAERPEGSVSTLKIQRTQQEDSAVYLCASSLVGGGHGANVLTFGAGSRLTVL.

This clone came up a few times. The chain employs TRBV19 and TRBJ2-7, with D tentatively TRBD2 (5 bases). Germline loops: CDR1 LNHDA, CDR2 SQIVND (reference sequence). CDR3 length equals 14 residues. The V end was cut by 3 bases, the J end by 4 bases, with 13 bases between. CDR3 loop: CASSITFRGYEQYF. DNA for the CDR3: TGTGCCAGTAGTATCACTTTCCGGGGATACGAGCAGTACTTC.

This chain uses TRBV5-1 with TRBJ2-7; tentatively, D is TRBD1 (6 bases). Trimming left V 3 bases short and J 4 bases short, with 23 bases between. The CDR3 length is 17 residues. CDR1 SGHRS and CDR2 YFSETQ come from the germline V gene. CDR3 sequence: CASSSVSTGQIFYEQYF. The DNA for the CDR3 is TGCGCCAGCAGCTCGGTCTCGACTGGACAGATCTTTTACGAGCAGTACTTC.

The V gene is TRBV11-3, the J gene TRBJ1-2, with D tentatively TRBD1 (5 bases). The CDR3 consists of 14 residues. Per the germline V gene, CDR1 is SGHNT and CDR2 is YENEEA. Trimming shortened V by 1 base and J by 4 bases, and 10 bases separated the two germline ends. CDR3 loop: CASSLGTTSYGYTF. The CDR3 nucleotides read TGTGCCAGCAGCTTAGGGACAACTAGCTATGGCTACACCTTC.

This chain connects TRBV30 to TRBJ1-6; D not resolved. The CDR3 runs to 14 residues. V lost 4 bases to trimming and J lost 5 bases, with 12 bases between them. CDR1 is GTSNPN and CDR2 is SVGIG in the germline V gene (reference sequence). This CDR3 reads CAWMAAGNNSPLHF. Written as DNA, the CDR3 is TGTGCCTGGATGGCCGCGGGGAATAATTCACCCCTCCACTTT.

A few counts support this clone. V usage is TRBV29-1 and J usage is TRBJ1-1, with unresolved D. The V and J ends lost 4 bases and 0 bases respectively, with 9 bases between them. Germline assignment: CDR1 SQVTM and CDR2 ANQGSEA. The CDR3 contains 13 residues. The CDR3 here is CSVGHRLNTEAFF. The CDR3 region has the DNA TGCAGCGTTGGGCACCGCCTGAACACTGAAGCTTTCTTT. The entire variable domain, with the rest obtained from reference TRBV29-1 and TRBJ1-1, is as follows: SAVISQKPSRDICQRGTSLTIQCQVDSQVTMMFWYRQQPGQSLTLIATANQGSEATYESGFVIDKFPISRPNLTFSTLTVSNMSPEDSSIYLCSVGHRLNTEAFFGQGTRLTVV.

This clone was counted a single time. The J gene is TRBJ2-5, the V gene TRBV7-9; 7 bases fit TRBD1. The CDR3 runs 16 residues. V trimming: 1 base; J trimming: 2 bases; junction bases outside the gene matches: 7. Germline lookup yields CDR1 SEHNR and CDR2 FQNEAQ (reference sequence). CDR3 residues: CASSLDGTARQETQYF. CDR3 DNA sequence: TGTGCCAGCAGCTTAGATGGGACAGCACGACAAGAGACCCAGTACTTC.

This chain uses TRBV6-6 with TRBJ2-5; D possibly corresponds to TRBD2 (5 bases). CDR1 and CDR2 (germline): MNHNY, SVGAGI (reference sequence). V was clipped by 11 bases and J by 4 bases, with 17 bases between them. CDR3 length: 13 residues. The CDR3 region has the DNA TGTGCCGGCGGGCGGCGGGCAGGAGAGACCCAGTACTTC. Protein sequence: CAGGRRAGETQYF.

The J gene is TRBJ2-4, the V gene TRBV21-1. TRBV21-1 is a recognized pseudogene. This CDR3 contains 13 residues. The CDR3 DNA sequence: TGTGCCAGCAGGTTGGGGGCCAAAAACATTCAGTACTTC. Its protein product is CASRLGAKNIQYF.

The chain is built from TRBV30 and TRBJ2-3, with a possible D match to TRBD2 (5 bases). The CDR3 contains 13 residues. Germline lookup yields CDR1 GTSNPN and CDR2 SVGIG (reference sequence). In nucleotides, the CDR3 is TGTGCTTACACGGGGAGAGCCACAGATACGCAGTATTTT. Its protein is CAYTGRATDTQYF.

V and J are TRBV4-3 and TRBJ2-1; 7 positions agree with TRBD1. CDR3 length: 16 residues. Germline assignment: CDR1 LGHNA and CDR2 YSLEER. V trimming: 0 bases; J trimming: 7 bases; junction bases outside the gene matches: 9. CDR3 nucleotides: TGCGCCAGCAGCCAAGAAAGAGGGACAGCGAATAATGAGCAGTTCTTC. Encoded protein: CASSQERGTANNEQFF.

This clone was picked up many times. The CDR3 sequence is CASSQQQGPDTQYF. CDR3 nucleotide sequence: TGCGCCAGCAGCCAACAACAGGGTCCAGATACGCAGTATTTT. The chain employs TRBV4-1 and TRBJ2-3, with D possibly matching TRBD1 (6 bases). CDR3 length equals 14 residues. The germline gives CDR1 MGHRA, CDR2 YSYEKL. V was cut by 2 bases and J by 4 bases, with 10 bases left in between.

The V gene is TRBV5-4, the J gene TRBJ2-2; D is unresolved. Germline assignment: CDR1 SGHNT and CDR2 YYREEE (reference sequence). The V end was cut by 4 bases, the J end by 6 bases, with 10 bases between. The CDR3 loop spans 13 amino acids. The CDR3 DNA sequence: TGTGCCAGCAGCCCGGATATCCCCGGGGAGCTGTTTTTT. It codes for CASSPDIPGELFF.

This sequence joins TRBV2 and TRBJ2-3; TRBD2 might be the D (5 bases). CDR1 and CDR2 (germline): SNHLY, FYNNEI. The CDR3 has 14 residues. Trimming left V 8 bases short and J 2 bases short, with 14 bases between. In DNA, the CDR3 is TGTGCCAGCGAGGGCAAGCGGCTCACAGATACGCAGTATTTT. This codes for CASEGKRLTDTQYF.

This clone was seen a few times. The chain couples TRBV2 to TRBJ2-5; 7 nucleotides agree with TRBD1. This CDR3 is 15 amino acids long. V lost 7 bases, J lost 6 bases, and 14 bases stayed unmatched. The V gene's germline CDR1 is SNHLY and CDR2 FYNNEI. CDR3 amino acids: CASKTEMTGSQTQYF. The CDR3 region has the DNA TGTGCCAGCAAAACCGAAATGACAGGGTCTCAGACCCAGTACTTC. Full variable domain (outside the CDR3, taken from reference TRBV2 and TRBJ2-5): EPEVTQTPSHQVTQMGQEVILRCVPISNHLYFYWYRQILGQKVEFLVSFYNNEISEKSEIFDDQFSVERPDGSNFTLKIRSTKLEDSAMYFCASKTEMTGSQTQYFGPGTRLLVL.

This chain joins TRBV29-1 and TRBJ2-5, with a possible D match to TRBD1 (5 bases). This CDR3 is built from 13 residues. Germline V gives CDR1 SQVTM, CDR2 ANQGSEA. Trimming pared 2 bases from V and 5 bases from J, leaving 12 bases between. In DNA, the CDR3 is TGCAGCGTTGAACCAGCAGGGCACGAGACCCAGTACTTC. Its translation: CSVEPAGHETQYF. The full variable domain, rest sourced from reference TRBV29-1 and TRBJ2-5, is SAVISQKPSRDICQRGTSLTIQCQVDSQVTMMFWYRQQPGQSLTLIATANQGSEATYESGFVIDKFPISRPNLTFSTLTVSNMSPEDSSIYLCSVEPAGHETQYFGPGTRLLVL.